The entry that follows covers one T cell receptor (beta chain) sequence. As yet, its antigen is unknown. Germline lookup yields CDR1 MDHEN and CDR2 SYDVKM. The CDR3 is made up of 15 amino acids. Following a re-call of the 5' RACE reads, TCRdb has one entry per CDR3 protein and lacks DNA. In all, the sample yields 400,000 to 500,000 distinct CDR3 sequences. The entry originates in a study of monozygotic twins with inflammatory bowel disease. Study findings and constraints: Lower TCRbeta diversity (inverse Simpson) was seen in IBD patients than in healthy co-twins. Telling different T cell subtypes apart from each other was not possible.

This sequence was found in a human donor with ulcerative colitis or Crohn's disease, or a healthy co-twin of an affected twin (not recorded which). The J gene is TRBJ2-7, the V gene TRBV28; with no DNA, the TCRdb D assignment of TRBD2 cannot be verified. The sequencing input was blood. CDR3: CASSPPRGAGGREYF.